The 31 T cell receptor beta chains presented below share a single source sample, sequenced in a study of shared clonotypes between healthy human individuals. CD8 cells classed as naive were CD45RO-negative and positively selected for CCR7, excluding terminally differentiated effector memory CD45RA+ cells. TCRdb's table, derived via immunoSEQ multiplex PCR, lists solely in-frame clones and lacks some. The sample yields over 750,000 clones, 96% seen once. The sequenced sample was naive CD8+ T cells sorted from blood. These receptors were collected from a young man in good health.

This CDR3 is CASSELGPGELFF. The CDR3 region has the DNA TGTGCCAGCAGCGAACTAGGTCCCGGGGAGCTGTTTTTT. The genes are TRBV7-2 and TRBJ2-2, with D possibly TRBD2 on 5 matching bases. The CDR3 is 13 amino acids. The V end lost 5 bases, the J end lost 6 bases, and 10 bases lay between the germline ends. The germline CDR1 and CDR2 sequences are SGHTA and FQGNSA.

This clone appeared once. The J gene is TRBJ2-5, the V gene TRBV11-2; D possibly corresponds to TRBD1 (5 bases). The length of the CDR3 is 13 residues. Germline values: CDR1 SGHAT, CDR2 FQNNGV. The ends were cut back, 8 bases at V and 5 bases at J, with 15 bases in the middle. CDR3: CASLDLPGETQYF. Here the CDR3 DNA reads TGTGCCAGCCTCGACCTGCCAGGGGAGACCCAGTACTTC.

The J gene is TRBJ2-7, the V gene TRBV29-1; no definite D call. CDR1 is SQVTM and CDR2 is ANQGSEA in the germline V gene. With 6 bases removed from V and 4 bases from J, the gap between germline ends came to 10 bases. The CDR3 has 11 amino acids. The DNA for the CDR3 is TGCAGCGTACCCATTGGTTACGAGCAGTACTTC. The encoded protein is CSVPIGYEQYF.

This rearrangement joins TRBV13 to TRBJ2-5; D unresolved. Germline loops: CDR1 PRHDT, CDR2 FYEKMQ (reference sequence). The CDR3 contains 14 residues. The V gene lost 5 bases and the J gene lost 2 bases, with 12 bases spanning the gap. The CDR3 protein is CASSKNPVQETQYF. The CDR3 nucleotides read TGTGCCAGCAGCAAAAACCCCGTTCAAGAGACCCAGTACTTC.

V usage is TRBV28 and J usage is TRBJ1-4, with D unresolved. V lost 2 bases and J lost 4, with 8 bases in between. CDR1 and CDR2 (germline): MDHEN, SYDVKM. The CDR3 has 14 amino acids. This CDR3 reads CASSLPGVNEKLFF. CDR3 sequence (DNA): TGTGCCAGCAGTTTACCAGGTGTTAATGAAAAACTGTTTTTT. Looking up the rest from reference TRBV28 and TRBJ1-4 gives the full variable domain: DVKVTQSSRYLVKRTGEKVFLECVQDMDHENMFWYRQDPGLGLRLIYFSYDVKMKEKGDIPEGYSVSREKKERFSLILESASTNQTSMYLCASSLPGVNEKLFFGSGTQLSVL.

As for this clone: Other DNA sequences in the same sample also yield this CDR3. This chain links TRBV27 with TRBJ2-7; D is perhaps TRBD1 (6 bases). The germline V and J ends were trimmed by 3 bases and 2 bases, with 11 bases remaining between them. The V gene's germline CDR1 is MNHEY and CDR2 SMNVEV (reference sequence). CDR3 size: 14 residues. The CDR3 region is CASSFGQGTYEQYF. Written as DNA, the CDR3 is TGTGCCAGCAGTTTTGGGCAGGGGACCTACGAGCAGTACTTC.

The rearrangement links TRBV11-2 to TRBJ2-3; perhaps TRBD1 as D (6 bases). Germline CDR1 is SGHAT and CDR2 is FQNNGV. CDR3 length: 14 amino acids. Trimming took 5 bases from V and 3 from J, leaving 12 bases between them. DNA of the CDR3: TGTGCCAGCAGCCCAGGGGTTTTGACAGATACGCAGTATTTT. Translating it yields CASSPGVLTDTQYF.

This chain uses TRBV20-1 with TRBJ2-7; 7 bases fit TRBD1. V shed 3 bases, J shed 9 bases, and the junction held 5 bases outside the gene matches. This CDR3 is built from 11 residues. Per germline, CDR1 DFQATT and CDR2 SNEGSKA (reference sequence). Here the CDR3 reads CSARKGAVQYF. The CDR3 bases are TGCAGTGCTAGGAAGGGGGCGGTGCAGTACTTC.

This clone was recorded only once. The chain has TRBV9 and TRBJ2-5, with TRBD2 matching over 10 bases. Germline assignment: CDR1 SGDLS and CDR2 YYNGEE. The V segment lost 3 bases and the J segment 5 bases; nucleotides outside the gene matches: 10. This CDR3 contains 16 residues. The CDR3 loop is CASSGGVTSGWETQYF. The CDR3 region has the DNA TGTGCCAGCAGCGGTGGGGTGACTAGCGGGTGGGAGACCCAGTACTTC. Drawing the rest from reference TRBV9 and TRBJ2-5, the complete variable domain is DSGVTQTPKHLITATGQRVTLRCSPRSGDLSVYWYQQSLDQGLQFLIQYYNGEERAKGNILERFSAQQFPDLHSELNLSSLELGDSALYFCASSGGVTSGWETQYFGPGTRLLVL.

V usage is TRBV9 and J usage is TRBJ1-2; tentative D call: TRBD1 (5 bases). Per germline, CDR1 SGDLS and CDR2 YYNGEE. With 0 bases removed from V and 8 bases from J, the gap between germline ends came to 17 bases. The CDR3 loop spans 15 amino acids. Written as DNA, the CDR3 is TGTGCCAGCAGCGTAGTTCGTACAGGCTCTCAAGGCTACACCTTC. Amino acid sequence: CASSVVRTGSQGYTF.

This rearrangement joins TRBV9 to TRBJ2-4; unclear D gene. Germline-derived CDR1 and CDR2 are SGDLS and YYNGEE. CDR3 length: 16 amino acids. Trimming stripped 0 bases from V and 4 bases from J, with 14 bases between. CDR3 nucleotides: TGTGCCAGCAGCGTAGGTGAATCCTGGGATAAAAACATTCAGTACTTC. It translates to CASSVGESWDKNIQYF. The variable domain in full, with the rest retrieved from reference TRBV9 and TRBJ2-4, is DSGVTQTPKHLITATGQRVTLRCSPRSGDLSVYWYQQSLDQGLQFLIQYYNGEERAKGNILERFSAQQFPDLHSELNLSSLELGDSALYFCASSVGESWDKNIQYFGAGTRLSVL.

A note on this clone: Other DNA sequences in this specimen translate into the identical CDR3. This chain connects TRBV27 to TRBJ2-1; 10 bases match TRBD1. Germline loops: CDR1 MNHEY, CDR2 SMNVEV (reference sequence). The CDR3 sequence is 15 residues long. J was trimmed by 6 bases and V by 5 bases; bases with no gene match: 7. CDR3 in amino acids: CASSAPGQGINEQFF. The CDR3, as DNA: TGTGCCAGCAGTGCGCCGGGACAGGGGATCAATGAGCAGTTCTTC.

The chain uses TRBV5-4 and TRBJ1-1; D ambiguous. With 4 bases removed from V and 9 bases from J, the gap between germline ends came to 13 bases. CDR1 is SGHNT and CDR2 is YYREEE in the germline V gene (reference sequence). The CDR3 has 12 amino acids. The CDR3 spells CASSLAGNQAFF. Here the CDR3 DNA reads TGTGCCAGCAGCCTCGCCGGGAATCAAGCTTTCTTT.

The rearrangement joins TRBV27 to TRBJ2-1; possible D gene TRBD2, 6 bases. Per the germline V gene, CDR1 is MNHEY and CDR2 is SMNVEV (reference sequence). The CDR3 is 16 residues long. The V end was cut by 5 bases, the J end by 0 bases, with 14 bases between. The CDR3 sequence: CASSTSRDFSYNEQFF. CDR3 bases: TGTGCCAGCAGTACCAGCCGGGACTTCTCCTACAATGAGCAGTTCTTC.

The CDR3 region is CASSLNPGYSTDTQYF. CDR3 coding DNA: TGTGCCAGCAGTTTAAATCCGGGATATAGCACAGATACGCAGTATTTT. J is TRBJ2-3 and V is TRBV27; D is perhaps TRBD2 (5 bases). The CDR3 spans 16 residues. V was shortened by 2 bases and J by 0 bases, with 12 bases between the two germline ends. CDR1 and CDR2 (germline): MNHEY, SMNVEV (reference sequence).

Points on this clone: Other DNA sequences within the sample encode an identical CDR3. The V call is TRBV7-9, the J call TRBJ2-7; 10 positions match TRBD2. The CDR3 totals 15 residues. Germline values: CDR1 SEHNR, CDR2 FQNEAQ (reference sequence). The trim removed 6 bases at V and 2 bases at J, leaving 7 bases unmatched. The CDR3, as DNA: TGTGCCAGCAGTTCCAGCGGGAGGGCCCCCTACGAGCAGTACTTC. Protein sequence: CASSSSGRAPYEQYF.

The V and J genes are TRBV15 and TRBJ1-3; a weak D match, TRBD1 (6 bases). In germline, CDR1 is LNHNV, CDR2 YYDKDF (reference sequence). The CDR3 totals 14 residues. Trimming stripped 8 bases from V and 4 bases from J, with 15 bases between. CDR3 coding DNA: TGTGCCACCGTTCAGGGGCTTGGGGGAAACACCATATATTTT. Protein: CATVQGLGGNTIYF. Combining the CDR3 with reference TRBV15 and TRBJ1-3 gives the whole variable domain DAMVIQNPRYQVTQFGKPVTLSCSQTLNHNVMYWYQQKSSQAPKLLFHYYDKDFNNEADTPDNFQSRRPNTSFCFLDIRSPGLGDTAMYLCATVQGLGGNTIYFGEGSWLTVV.

The V call is TRBV27, the J call TRBJ2-7; tentatively, D is TRBD2 (6 bases). The germline CDR1 and CDR2 sequences are MNHEY and SMNVEV (reference sequence). V lost 3 bases and J lost 4, with 13 bases in between. The CDR3 runs to 14 residues. The CDR3 region has the DNA TGTGCCAGCAGTTTCCAGACTAGTTTATACGAGCAGTACTTC. Translated: CASSFQTSLYEQYF.

The gene calls are TRBV6-1 and TRBJ2-7; D tentatively reads TRBD1 or TRBD2 (5 bases each). Germline CDR1 MNHNS, CDR2 SASEGT. The V end was cut by 2 bases, the J end by 2 bases, with 16 bases between. This CDR3 spans 16 amino acids. CDR3 protein: CASSEFLGWGTYEQYF. The CDR3 DNA is TGTGCCAGCAGTGAATTTCTGGGATGGGGGACCTACGAGCAGTACTTC.

The J gene is TRBJ1-1, the V gene TRBV5-1; the D is unclear. V gave up 0 bases and J gave up 5 bases, with 14 bases separating them. CDR3 size: 15 residues. CDR1 is SGHRS, CDR2 YFSETQ, per germline. CDR3 region: CASSLESGFVTEAFF. Written as DNA, the CDR3 is TGCGCCAGCAGCTTGGAGTCGGGGTTTGTAACTGAAGCTTTCTTT.

The chain uses TRBV27 and TRBJ2-7; TRBD2 matches 12 bases. This CDR3 is 16 amino acids long. Germline values: CDR1 MNHEY, CDR2 SMNVEV (reference sequence). Trimming removed 5 bases from V and 3 bases from J; junction bases left unmatched: 8. The CDR3 sequence is CASSPRLAGVVYEQYF. DNA of the CDR3: TGTGCCAGCAGTCCCCGACTAGCGGGAGTGGTCTACGAGCAGTACTTC.

V usage is TRBV11-2 and J usage is TRBJ2-7, with D perhaps matching TRBD1 (6 bases). Trimming pared 5 bases from V and 7 bases from J, leaving 18 bases between. Germline assignment: CDR1 SGHAT and CDR2 FQNNGV. The CDR3 spans 14 residues. The CDR3 sequence: CASSIVRDNREQYF. CDR3 nucleotides: TGTGCCAGCAGCATAGTCAGGGACAACAGAGAGCAGTACTTC.

This clone was counted once. The CDR3 loop reads CASSLTIIAGPYEQYF. DNA of the CDR3: TGCGCCAGCAGCCTAACTATTATTGCGGGACCGTACGAGCAGTACTTC. The chain employs TRBV4-1 and TRBJ2-7, with TRBD2 as a possible D gene (6 bases). Germline-derived CDR1 and CDR2 are MGHRA and YSYEKL. The CDR3 is 16 amino acids. Deletions cut 4 bases from V and 4 bases from J, with 20 bases between.

The chain carries TRBV29-1 and TRBJ1-2; 7 bases align to TRBD1. The length of the CDR3 is 12 residues. Germline CDR1 is SQVTM and CDR2 is ANQGSEA. With 7 bases clipped from V and 3 bases from J, the junction kept 5 bases outside the gene matches. CDR3: CSGAQGDYGYTF. The CDR3 bases are TGCAGCGGAGCCCAGGGGGACTATGGCTACACCTTC.

This chain links TRBV7-2 with TRBJ2-7, with D uncertain. This CDR3 has 13 amino acids. CDR1 and CDR2 (germline): SGHTA, FQGNSA. Trimming shortened V by 1 base and J by 2 bases, and 6 bases separated the two germline ends. The CDR3 DNA follows: TGTGCCAGCAGCTTAGACAAAACCTACGAGCAGTACTTC. Encoded protein: CASSLDKTYEQYF.

This chain uses TRBV6-1 with TRBJ2-7, with 8 bases lining up with TRBD1. Germline loops: CDR1 MNHNS, CDR2 SASEGT. This CDR3 has 15 residues. V gave up 1 base and J gave up 1 base; unmatched junction bases: 3. CDR3 residues: CASSEGRGLSYEQYF. In nucleotides, the CDR3 is TGTGCCAGCAGTGAAGGCAGGGGGCTTTCCTACGAGCAGTACTTC.

The V call is TRBV7-9, the J call TRBJ1-5; 9 nucleotides line up with TRBD1. Germline CDR1 and CDR2: SEHNR and FQNEAQ (reference sequence). The CDR3 sequence is 17 residues long. V was clipped by 3 bases and J by 4 bases; unmatched bases: 10. In DNA, the CDR3 is TGTGCCAGCAGCTTGATCACAGGGGGCGCCGGTAATCAGCCCCAGCATTTT. Encoded protein: CASSLITGGAGNQPQHF.

Remarks on this clone: This CDR3 is also generated by other DNA sequences in the sample. The chain carries TRBV9 and TRBJ2-1; D is perhaps TRBD2 (6 bases). The germline V gene encodes CDR1 SGDLS and CDR2 YYNGEE. The V gene lost 7 bases and the J gene lost 7 bases, with 6 bases spanning the gap. The CDR3 sequence is 10 residues long. The CDR3 loop reads CASGGNEQFF. The CDR3 DNA is TGTGCCAGCGGGGGGAATGAGCAGTTCTTC.

This chain's CDR3 is CASSQAEETQYF. CDR3 DNA: TGTGCCAGCTCACAGGCAGAAGAGACCCAGTACTTC. The chain has TRBV18 and TRBJ2-5, with D uncertain. V lost 4 bases and J 3 bases, leaving 6 bases between the germline ends. In germline, CDR1 is KGHSH, CDR2 LQKENI. The CDR3 consists of 12 residues.

V and J are TRBV5-6 and TRBJ2-1, with no clear D. From germline, CDR1 is SGHDT and CDR2 YYEEEE. CDR3 length: 13 residues. The V gene lost 7 bases and the J gene lost 5 bases, with 13 bases spanning the gap. The CDR3 region is CASWVGVDNEQFF. The CDR3 coding sequence is TGTGCCAGCTGGGTCGGCGTAGACAATGAGCAGTTCTTC.

This chain links TRBV4-1 with TRBJ2-1; D gene ambiguous. The ends were cut back, 5 bases at V and 3 bases at J, with 14 bases in the middle. CDR1 is MGHRA, CDR2 YSYEKL, per germline. The CDR3 runs to 15 residues. CDR3: CASSSPQVGYNEQFF. CDR3 sequence (DNA): TGCGCCAGCAGCTCCCCTCAGGTAGGCTACAATGAGCAGTTCTTC.